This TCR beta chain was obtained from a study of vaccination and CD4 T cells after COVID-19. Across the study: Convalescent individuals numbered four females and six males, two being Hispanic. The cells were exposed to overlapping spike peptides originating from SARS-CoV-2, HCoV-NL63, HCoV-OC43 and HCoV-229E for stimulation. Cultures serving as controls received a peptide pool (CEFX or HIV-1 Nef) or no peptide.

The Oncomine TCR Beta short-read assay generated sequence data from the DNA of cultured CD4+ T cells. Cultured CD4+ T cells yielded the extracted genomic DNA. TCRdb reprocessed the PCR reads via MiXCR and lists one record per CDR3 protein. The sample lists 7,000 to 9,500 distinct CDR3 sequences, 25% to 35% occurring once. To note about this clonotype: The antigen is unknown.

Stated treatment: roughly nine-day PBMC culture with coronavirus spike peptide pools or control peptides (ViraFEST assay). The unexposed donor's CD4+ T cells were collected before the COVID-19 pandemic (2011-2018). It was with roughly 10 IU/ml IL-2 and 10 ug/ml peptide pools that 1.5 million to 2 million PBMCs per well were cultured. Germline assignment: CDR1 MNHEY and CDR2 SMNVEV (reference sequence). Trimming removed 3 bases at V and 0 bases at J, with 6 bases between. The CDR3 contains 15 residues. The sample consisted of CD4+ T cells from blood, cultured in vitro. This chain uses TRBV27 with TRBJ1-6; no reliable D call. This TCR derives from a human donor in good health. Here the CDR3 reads CASSFATSYNSPLHF. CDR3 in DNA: TGTGCCAGCAGTTTTGCCACCTCCTATAATTCACCCCTCCACTTT.